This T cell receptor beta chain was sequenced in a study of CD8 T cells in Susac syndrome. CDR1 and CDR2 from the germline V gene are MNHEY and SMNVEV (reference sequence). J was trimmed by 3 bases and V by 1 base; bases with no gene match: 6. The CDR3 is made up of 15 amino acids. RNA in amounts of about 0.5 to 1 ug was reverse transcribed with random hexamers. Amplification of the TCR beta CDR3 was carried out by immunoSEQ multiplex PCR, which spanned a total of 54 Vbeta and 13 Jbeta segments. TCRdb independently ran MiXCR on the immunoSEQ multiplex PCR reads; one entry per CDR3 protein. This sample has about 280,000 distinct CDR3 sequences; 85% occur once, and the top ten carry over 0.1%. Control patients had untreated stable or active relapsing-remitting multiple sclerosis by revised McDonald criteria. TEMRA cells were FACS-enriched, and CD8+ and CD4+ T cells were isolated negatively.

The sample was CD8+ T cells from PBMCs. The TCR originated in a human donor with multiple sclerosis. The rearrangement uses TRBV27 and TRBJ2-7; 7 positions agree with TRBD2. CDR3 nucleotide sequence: TGTGCCAGCAGTTTATATGCGGGAGAAGGCTACGAGCAGTACTTC. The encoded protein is CASSLYAGEGYEQYF.